Detailed here is one TCR beta chain. The antigen is not known. Here immunoSEQ multiplex PCR was the method, and the copy in TCRdb shows in-frame clones only, minus some. The sample consists of millions of clones, roughly 94% of them appearing once. It was CD45RO-negative cells, positively selected for CCR7, that made up naive CD8 cells, with terminally differentiated effector memory CD45RA+ cells excluded. The data derive from a study of shared clonotypes between healthy human individuals. Overall study context: Each donor had three CD4 naive, three CD4 memory, two CD8 naive and one CD8 memory plate.

The study, taken as a whole, reports: Relative to their counterparts shared across all four donors, non-shared clonotypes exhibited diminished generation probabilities.

Sequencing was carried out using naive CD8+ T cells sorted from blood. The receptor was derived from a man aged 18 to 30 in good health.

CDR3 DNA sequence: TGTGCCAGCAGCGCCCAAGCTGGCGCAGATACGCAGTATTTT. It specifies CASSAQAGADTQYF. The chain is built from TRBV11-2 and TRBJ2-3; D ambiguous. This CDR3 comprises 14 residues. From germline, CDR1 is SGHAT and CDR2 FQNNGV. Trimming removed 5 bases from V and 4 bases from J, with 13 bases in between.